This is a list of T cell receptor beta chains from one sample in a study of CD8 T cells in ankylosing spondylitis. Each CDR3 protein gets one entry after TCRdb re-called the 5' RACE reads with MiXCR. The table shows roughly 130,000 distinct CDR3 sequences, with around 9.3% occurring only once. Sample: blood, either unsorted or a sorted T cell fraction (not recorded which). Every receptor here comes from a male donor with ankylosing spondylitis or in good health (not recorded which). Each CDR3 is given with its conserved first and last residue. Each record gives: clone size, D gene, CDR3 length, V gene, J gene, CDR3 protein, CDR3 DNA. The D gene is left open where the match is weak. Not all rows give a size; the values are once, few, many and, for expanded clones, a class.

size: -
D: -
length: 11
V: TRBV20-1
J: TRBJ2-1
CDR3: CSAREYNEQFF
DNA: TGCAGTGCTAGAGAGTACAATGAGCAGTTCTTC

size: many
D: -
length: 15
V: TRBV5-1
J: TRBJ2-3
CDR3: CASSLEGRSPDTQYF
DNA: TGCGCCAGCAGCTTGGAGGGTAGGTCACCAGATACGCAGTATTTT

size: -
D: TRBD2
length: 14
V: TRBV20-1
J: TRBJ2-3
CDR3: CSAVPGLATDTQYF
DNA: TGCAGTGCTGTACCGGGACTAGCAACAGATACGCAGTATTTT

size: few
D: -
length: 14
V: TRBV5-1
J: TRBJ2-7
CDR3: CATKEDLSGTRQYF
DNA: TGCGCCACCAAAGAGGATCTTAGCGGTACCCGGCAGTACTTC

size: many
D: -
length: 11
V: TRBV7-2
J: TRBJ2-1
CDR3: CASSTYNEQFF
DNA: TGTGCCAGCAGCACCTACAATGAGCAGTTCTTC

size: few
D: TRBD2
length: 18
V: TRBV7-7
J: TRBJ2-1
CDR3: CASSPGILAGVSYNEQFF
DNA: TGTGCCAGCAGCCCCGGCATCCTAGCGGGAGTGTCGTACAATGAGCAGTTCTTC

size: few
D: -
length: 16
V: TRBV7-2
J: TRBJ2-1
CDR3: CASSLQRLESYNEQFF
DNA: TGTGCCAGCAGCTTACAGCGGTTGGAATCCTACAATGAGCAGTTCTTC

size: many
D: -
length: 16
V: TRBV4-3
J: TRBJ2-3
CDR3: CASSLQDNRATDTQYF
DNA: TGCGCCAGCAGCCTACAAGATAACAGAGCCACAGATACGCAGTATTTT

size: many
D: TRBD1
length: 15
V: TRBV28
J: TRBJ1-3
CDR3: CASSPWDRPGNTIYF
DNA: TGTGCCAGCAGTCCATGGGACAGGCCTGGAAACACCATATATTTT

size: many
D: -
length: 15
V: TRBV6-2/TRBV6-3
J: TRBJ1-5
CDR3: CASTPLRGEGQPQHF
DNA: TGTGCCAGCACCCCACTCCGGGGAGAGGGTCAGCCCCAGCATTTT

size: many
D: -
length: 16
V: TRBV4-3
J: TRBJ2-2
CDR3: CASSPRGNANTGELFF
DNA: TGCGCCAGCAGCCCTCGGGGAAACGCGAACACCGGGGAGCTGTTTTTT

size: many
D: -
length: 15
V: TRBV5-1
J: TRBJ2-2
CDR3: CASSPSGSNTGELFF
DNA: TGCGCCAGCAGCCCGTCTGGGTCGAACACCGGGGAGCTGTTTTTT

size: many
D: -
length: 11
V: TRBV29-1
J: TRBJ2-1
CDR3: CSVERRTRQFF
DNA: TGCAGCGTTGAGAGACGGACAAGACAGTTCTTC

size: many
D: TRBD1
length: 16
V: TRBV7-6
J: TRBJ2-2
CDR3: CASSVTGVWGTGELFF
DNA: TGTGCCAGCAGCGTCACAGGGGTATGGGGAACCGGGGAGCTGTTTTTT

size: many
D: -
length: 11
V: TRBV9
J: TRBJ2-1
CDR3: CASSVHGEQFF
DNA: TGTGCCAGCAGCGTTCACGGTGAGCAGTTCTTC

size: -
D: -
length: 16
V: TRBV20-1
J: TRBJ2-3
CDR3: CSARANQATGTDTQYF
DNA: TGCAGTGCTAGAGCCAACCAGGCGACGGGCACAGATACGCAGTATTTT

size: few
D: TRBD2
length: 17
V: TRBV7-7
J: TRBJ2-3
CDR3: CASSSGLAGVGTDTQYF
DNA: TGTGCCAGCAGCTCCGGACTAGCAGGGGTCGGAACAGATACGCAGTATTTT

size: many
D: -
length: 14
V: TRBV5-1
J: TRBJ2-7
CDR3: CASSLRAESREQYF
DNA: TGCGCCAGCAGCTTGAGGGCGGAGTCTCGGGAGCAGTACTTC

size: -
D: -
length: 13
V: TRBV28
J: TRBJ2-7
CDR3: CASSLQGSGEQYF
DNA: TGTGCCAGCAGTTTGCAGGGCTCTGGGGAGCAGTACTTC

size: -
D: -
length: 19
V: TRBV20-1
J: TRBJ2-7
CDR3: CSAQRPTSTSGWGFDEQYF
DNA: TGCAGTGCCCAACGACCGACAAGTACCTCAGGATGGGGTTTCGACGAGCAGTACTTC

size: few
D: -
length: 12
V: TRBV20-1
J: TRBJ1-1
CDR3: CSATRDSPEAFF
DNA: TGCAGTGCTACCAGGGATTCACCTGAAGCTTTCTTT

size: many
D: -
length: 14
V: TRBV12-3/TRBV12-4
J: TRBJ1-1
CDR3: CASSLRVSGTEAFF
DNA: TGTGCCAGCAGTTTAAGGGTGAGCGGCACTGAAGCTTTCTTT

size: many
D: TRBD2
length: 16
V: TRBV12-3/TRBV12-4
J: TRBJ2-7
CDR3: CASSSQSSGRSYEQYF
DNA: TGTGCCAGCAGTTCACAATCTAGCGGGAGGTCCTACGAGCAGTACTTC

size: -
D: -
length: 14
V: TRBV15
J: TRBJ1-1
CDR3: CATSASFPKLEAFF
DNA: TGTGCCACCAGTGCGTCATTCCCGAAACTTGAAGCTTTCTTT

size: many
D: TRBD2
length: 15
V: TRBV4-2
J: TRBJ2-7
CDR3: CASSQDLREMYEQYF
DNA: TGTGCCAGCAGCCAAGATTTGCGGGAGATGTACGAGCAGTACTTC

size: -
D: -
length: 15
V: TRBV30
J: TRBJ2-2
CDR3: CACPLSYLNTGELFF
DNA: TGTGCCTGTCCCCTTTCCTACCTGAACACCGGGGAGCTGTTTTTT

size: many
D: -
length: 13
V: TRBV20-1
J: TRBJ2-3
CDR3: CSMGAYSTDTQYF
DNA: TGCAGTATGGGAGCCTATAGCACAGATACGCAGTATTTT

size: many
D: -
length: 12
V: TRBV7-2
J: TRBJ2-3
CDR3: CASRRDPDTQYF
DNA: TGTGCCAGCAGGCGGGACCCAGATACGCAGTATTTT

size: many
D: -
length: 11
V: TRBV7-9
J: TRBJ2-7
CDR3: CASSLLTEQYF
DNA: TGTGCCAGCAGCTTACTCACAGAGCAGTACTTC

size: many
D: -
length: 11
V: TRBV20-1
J: TRBJ2-7
CDR3: CSASTAYEQYF
DNA: TGCAGTGCTAGTACTGCCTACGAGCAGTACTTC

size: many
D: -
length: 17
V: TRBV20-1
J: TRBJ2-1
CDR3: CSAMSFVGGTQYNEQFF
DNA: TGCAGTGCTATGTCGTTCGTTGGCGGGACCCAGTACAATGAGCAGTTCTTC

size: -
D: TRBD1
length: 18
V: TRBV6-7
J: TRBJ2-7
CDR3: CTSCFRSGTGGGYYEQYF
DNA: TGTACCAGCTGTTTTAGATCCGGGACAGGGGGTGGCTACTACGAGCAGTACTTC

size: many
D: -
length: 13
V: TRBV4-2
J: TRBJ1-5
CDR3: CASSLVETRPQHF
DNA: TGTGCCAGCAGCCTGGTCGAGACTAGGCCCCAGCATTTT

size: -
D: -
length: 15
V: TRBV27
J: TRBJ2-7
CDR3: CASRGGQRPSYEQYF
DNA: TGTGCCAGCAGGGGAGGACAGAGACCCTCCTACGAGCAGTACTTC

size: few
D: -
length: 15
V: TRBV5-1
J: TRBJ2-3
CDR3: CASSIGSGTSDTQYF
DNA: TGCGCCAGCAGCATCGGGAGCGGAACCTCGGATACGCAGTATTTT

size: -
D: TRBD1
length: 14
V: TRBV6-1
J: TRBJ1-6
CDR3: CASTQDRGYSPLHF
DNA: TGTGCCAGCACTCAGGACAGGGGTTATTCACCCCTCCACTTT

size: few
D: -
length: 14
V: TRBV28
J: TRBJ1-1
CDR3: CASIRIRGNTEAFF
DNA: TGTGCCAGCATCCGTATCAGGGGGAACACTGAAGCTTTCTTT

size: -
D: -
length: 14
V: TRBV30
J: TRBJ1-6
CDR3: CAWSLGVTNSPLHF
DNA: TGTGCCTGGAGCTTAGGGGTAACTAATTCACCCCTCCACTTT

size: many
D: TRBD2
length: 15
V: TRBV7-2
J: TRBJ2-3
CDR3: CASSPRLAGTDTQYF
DNA: TGTGCCAGCAGCCCAAGACTAGCGGGAACAGATACGCAGTATTTT

size: -
D: -
length: 15
V: TRBV7-2
J: TRBJ1-6
CDR3: CASSLRDKRGSPLHF
DNA: TGTGCCAGCAGCTTAAGAGACAAACGGGGTTCACCCCTCCACTTT

size: many
D: TRBD2
length: 15
V: TRBV10-3
J: TRBJ2-5
CDR3: CAISGSGSDQETQYF
DNA: TGTGCCATCAGTGGCAGCGGGAGTGACCAAGAGACCCAGTACTTC

size: many
D: -
length: 13
V: TRBV28
J: TRBJ2-3
CDR3: CASSLHGTDTQYF
DNA: TGTGCCAGCAGTTTACATGGCACAGATACGCAGTATTTT

size: many
D: -
length: 16
V: TRBV5-1
J: TRBJ2-3
CDR3: CASSLDARQGTDTQYF
DNA: TGCGCCAGCAGCTTGGACGCGAGACAAGGCACAGATACGCAGTATTTT

size: many
D: -
length: 14
V: TRBV7-6
J: TRBJ2-7
CDR3: CASSPTGGGYEQYF
DNA: TGTGCCAGCAGCCCCACAGGTGGTGGCTACGAGCAGTACTTC

size: few
D: -
length: 12
V: TRBV6-7
J: TRBJ2-3
CDR3: CASTGVEDTQYF
DNA: TGTGCCAGCACCGGGGTGGAAGATACGCAGTATTTT

size: few
D: -
length: 15
V: TRBV6-1
J: TRBJ2-5
CDR3: CASSDRTARGETQYF
DNA: TGTGCCAGCAGTGACAGGACAGCGCGAGGGGAGACCCAGTACTTC

size: many
D: TRBD2
length: 15
V: TRBV7-3
J: TRBJ2-7
CDR3: CASSFFREGVYEQYF
DNA: TGTGCCAGCAGCTTTTTTCGGGAGGGCGTATACGAGCAGTACTTC

size: few
D: TRBD2
length: 16
V: TRBV5-1
J: TRBJ2-1
CDR3: CASSPASGRGHNEQFF
DNA: TGCGCCAGCAGCCCAGCCAGCGGGAGAGGGCACAATGAGCAGTTCTTC

size: many
D: TRBD1
length: 14
V: TRBV28
J: TRBJ2-7
CDR3: CASSPGQVTYEQYF
DNA: TGTGCCAGCAGCCCGGGACAGGTAACCTACGAGCAGTACTTC

size: few
D: -
length: 10
V: TRBV21-1
J: TRBJ2-7
CDR3: CASSKGGSDF
DNA: TGTGCCAGCAGCAAGGGAGGAAGTGACTTC

size: many
D: TRBD1
length: 13
V: TRBV29-1
J: TRBJ2-2
CDR3: CSVKQGRTGELFF
DNA: TGCAGCGTTAAACAGGGGCGAACCGGGGAGCTGTTTTTT

size: many
D: -
length: 14
V: TRBV5-1
J: TRBJ2-1
CDR3: CASNLGYSYNEQFF
DNA: TGCGCCAGCAATCTGGGATACTCCTACAATGAGCAGTTCTTC

size: few
D: TRBD2
length: 17
V: TRBV12-3/TRBV12-4
J: TRBJ2-1
CDR3: CASTIYRLAGGRDEQFF
DNA: TGTGCCAGCACCATATACCGACTAGCGGGAGGTAGGGATGAGCAGTTCTTC

size: many
D: TRBD1
length: 13
V: TRBV6-1
J: TRBJ2-7
CDR3: CATRDRSSYEQYF
DNA: TGTGCCACTCGGGACAGGAGCTCCTACGAGCAGTACTTC

size: few
D: TRBD2
length: 16
V: TRBV15
J: TRBJ2-1
CDR3: CATSRDLLADYNEQFF
DNA: TGTGCCACCAGCAGAGATCTACTAGCGGATTACAATGAGCAGTTCTTC